Detailed here is one T cell receptor beta chain. What it binds is not known. The V and J ends lost 5 bases and 5 bases, in that order; junction bases with no gene match: 6. In germline, CDR1 is MNHEY, CDR2 SVGEGT. CDR3 length: 14 residues. These data come from a study of blood T cells in healthy people across ages. Study results and limitations: Not knowing donor CMV status may have confounded expanded clonotype changes. Long-lived donors exceeded aged donors in naive CD4+ cells and diversity.

Using a J-beta primer mix together with a sample-barcoded 5' primer, a second PCR was run for roughly 6 to 12 cycles. TCRdb reprocessed the 5' RACE reads via MiXCR and lists one record per CDR3 protein. The sample holds approximately 800,000 distinct CDR3 sequences, around 25% seen once. These data were also filed under a second study, of T cells of mothers and their children.

This receptor was identified in a boy younger than 18 in good health. Sequenced: blood. The chain couples TRBV6-2 or TRBV6-3 to TRBJ2-1; 7 bases line up with TRBD1. CDR3 nucleotide sequence: TGTGCCAGCAGTAAGACCGGGACAGACAATGAGCAGTTCTTC. Translation gives CASSKTGTDNEQFF.